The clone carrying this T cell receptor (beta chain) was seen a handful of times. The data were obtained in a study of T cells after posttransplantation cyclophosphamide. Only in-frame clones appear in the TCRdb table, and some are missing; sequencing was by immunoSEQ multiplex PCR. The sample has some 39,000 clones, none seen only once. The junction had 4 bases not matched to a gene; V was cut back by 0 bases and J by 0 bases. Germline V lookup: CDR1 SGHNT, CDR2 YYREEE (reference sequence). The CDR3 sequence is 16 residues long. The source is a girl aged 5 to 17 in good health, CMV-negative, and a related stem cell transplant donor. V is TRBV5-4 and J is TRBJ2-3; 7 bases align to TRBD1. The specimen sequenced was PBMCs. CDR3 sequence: CASSLAGTASTDTQYF. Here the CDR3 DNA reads TGTGCCAGCAGCTTGGCGGGGACAGCTAGCACAGATACGCAGTATTTT.